The following is a TCR beta chain sequence with its context. CDR1 MNHNS and CDR2 SASEGT come from the germline V gene. The CDR3 totals 15 residues. The J segment lost 4 bases and the V segment lost 6 bases, leaving 8 bases of the junction unmatched. Sequencing was performed with immunoSEQ multiplex PCR; in TCRdb, only in-frame clones are kept and a portion is missing. The repertoire holds more than 2,000,000 clones, with approximately 90% as singletons. This entry comes from a study of shared clonotypes between healthy human individuals. Sequencing was carried out using naive CD4+ T cells sorted from blood. Subset denoted: CD45RA+ positively selected. This clonotype originated in a man between 18 and 35 years old in good health. The V call is TRBV6-1, the J call TRBJ2-2; 7 positions match TRBD1. The CDR3 protein is CASRLQGPGTGELFF. CDR3 nucleotide sequence: TGTGCCAGCAGACTACAGGGGCCGGGCACCGGGGAGCTGTTTTTT.